The T cell receptor beta chain under discussion was sequenced for a study of control samples from healthy donors and cancer patients. Germline V gene sequence: CDR1 MNHEY, CDR2 SVGEGT. V shed 2 bases and J shed 6 bases, with 10 bases lying between them. CDR3 length: 13 amino acids. Profiled with immunoSEQ multiplex PCR; TCRdb holds only in-frame clones, not every one. The sample carries about 79,000 clones, over 85% recorded once. The sample taken for sequencing was PBMCs. The chain is built from TRBV6-2 or TRBV6-3 and TRBJ1-1; unclear D gene. This receptor was identified in a middle-aged woman with lung cancer. CDR3 residues: CASSYTGFAEAFF. CDR3 nucleotides: TGTGCCAGCAGTTACACGGGATTTGCTGAAGCTTTCTTT.